This T cell receptor beta chain was obtained from a study of blood T cell repertoires in COVID-19. Study context: Sources were T cells, B-cell-depleted T cells, or PBMCs; the material itself was cDNA or gDNA.

The germline V gene encodes CDR1 MDHEN and CDR2 SYDVKM. The CDR3 has 16 residues. V trimming: 5 bases; J trimming: 8 bases; junction bases outside the gene matches: 13. Data came from immunoSEQ multiplex PCR; TCRdb stores just in-frame clones and leaves some out. The sample lists 100,000 to 150,000 clones; around four fifths were seen once. Sequenced: peripheral blood. The origin of this receptor is a human donor in a cohort sampled during active COVID-19. The chain combines TRBV28 with TRBJ1-2, with 11 bases matching TRBD1. The CDR3 reads CASSAPRGQGVGGYTF. The CDR3 coding sequence is TGTGCCAGCAGTGCCCCCCGGGGACAGGGGGTCGGGGGCTACACCTTC.